This TCR beta chain stems from a study of T cell changes during pregnancy in multiple sclerosis. V was trimmed by 1 base and J by 7 bases, leaving 19 bases between them. Germline V gives CDR1 SGHDT, CDR2 YYEEEE. The CDR3 extends over 16 amino acids. The method was immunoSEQ multiplex PCR; TCRdb's version includes in-frame clones alone and lacks a portion of them. The sample holds about 38,000 clones; about 92% are singletons and the top ten take around 5.5%. This specimen was CD8+ T cells from peripheral blood mononuclear cells, taken in the third trimester of pregnancy. The rearrangement links TRBV5-6 to TRBJ2-3, with a possible D match to TRBD2 (6 bases). The clonotype was recovered from a female donor with multiple sclerosis, enrolled in a pregnancy study. The CDR3 protein is CASSLLEITGVNTQYF. CDR3 sequence (DNA): TGTGCCAGCAGCTTGCTCGAGATAACGGGAGTCAATACGCAGTATTTT.